A single sample is the source of the 30 T cell receptor beta chains below, sequenced in a study of tumor and adjacent non-tumor tissue in lung cancer. A modified ARM-PCR protocol with three rounds of nested PCR amplified TCRbeta. TCRdb reanalysed the multiplex PCR reads using MiXCR and keeps one entry per CDR3 protein. The data show about 200,000 distinct CDR3 sequences, 60% to 75% seen once. No cell sorting was done before RNA was extracted from the tissue. The source material was lung tumor tissue. The receptors shown here come from a man in his fifties or sixties with non-small cell lung cancer.

The chain employs TRBV12-3 or TRBV12-4 and TRBJ1-2, with D possibly TRBD1 on 5 matching bases. Trimming pared 5 bases from V and 8 bases from J, leaving 15 bases between. The CDR3 consists of 13 residues. CDR3 sequence reads: CASSIRRETGYTF. CDR3 nucleotides: TGTGCCAGCAGTATACGCAGGGAGACCGGCTACACCTTC.

J is TRBJ1-6 and V is TRBV7-9; no reliable D call. The V end lost 1 base, the J end lost 3 bases, and 7 bases lay between the germline ends. This CDR3 has 15 residues. Per germline, CDR1 SEHNR and CDR2 FQNEAQ (reference sequence). The DNA of the CDR3 is TGTGCCAGCAGCTTAGAGGGTTTCTATAATTCACCCCTCCACTTT. It is translated as CASSLEGFYNSPLHF.

The CDR3 nucleotides read TGTGCCAGCAGCGCGGGACAGGGGAGGAATACTGAAGCTTTCTTT. The encoded protein is CASSAGQGRNTEAFF. The V and J genes are TRBV11-3 and TRBJ1-1, with 10 positions matching TRBD1. This CDR3 contains 15 residues. The germline CDR1 and CDR2 sequences are SGHNT and YENEEA. V trimming: 5 bases; J trimming: 5 bases; junction bases outside the gene matches: 8.

There are a few counts of this clonotype. The CDR3 nucleotides are TGCGCCAGCAGTTCCGTCAGGGGAGATGAAGCTTTCTTT. Amino acids: CASSSVRGDEAFF. The chain uses TRBV5-1 and TRBJ1-1, with D maybe TRBD1 (6 bases). CDR3 length equals 13 residues. Germline assignment: CDR1 SGHRS and CDR2 YFSETQ. V lost 5 bases and J 7 bases, leaving 15 bases between the germline ends.

Points on this clonotype: A much bigger clone sits one base away, suggesting this may be a read error. The chain couples TRBV20-1 to TRBJ1-5, with D uncertain. This CDR3 is built from 12 residues. CDR1 is DFQATT and CDR2 is SNEGSKA in the germline V gene (reference sequence). CDR3 residues: CSAISGDQPHHF. CDR3 nucleotide sequence: TGCAGTGCTATTTCTGGGGATCAGCCCCACCATTTT.

In the case of this clonotype: At one end, the junction sequence differs from germline, possibly due to a read error. The rearrangement uses TRBV6-6 and TRBJ2-1, with 8 bases aligning to TRBD2. Germline-derived CDR1 and CDR2 are MNHNY and SVGAGI (reference sequence). The CDR3 has 15 residues. Here the CDR3 reads CASSGSGSVYNEHFF. Here the CDR3 DNA reads TGTGCCAGCAGTGGGAGCGGGAGCGTCTACAACGAGCACTTCTTC.

A note on this clonotype: The conserved closing phenylalanine or tryptophan is absent in this CDR3, likely reflecting a read error. No DNA is shown, since the ends of the CDR3 on it are uncertain; the CDR3 is the one TCRdb lists. V gene TRBV20-1 combines with J gene TRBJ2-7; the tabulated D call, TRBD1, remains unverified against the DNA. Ends included, the CDR3 has 12 residues. CDR1 DFQATT and CDR2 SNEGSKA come from the germline V gene (reference sequence). CDR3 region: CSARRGENGHYL.

The DNA of the CDR3 is TGCAGTGCTAGTCCACCGGACATGGCCGCAGATACGCAGTATTTT. Encoded protein: CSASPPDMAADTQYF. This chain joins TRBV20-1 and TRBJ2-3; possible D gene TRBD1, 5 bases. There are 15 residues in the CDR3. V lost 3 bases to trimming and J lost 4 bases, with 17 bases between them. Germline V gene lookup returns CDR1 DFQATT and CDR2 SNEGSKA (reference sequence).

The chain recombines TRBV4-3 with TRBJ2-1, with 13 bases aligning to TRBD2. V trimming: 1 base; J trimming: 2 bases; junction bases outside the gene matches: 2. CDR1 and CDR2 from the germline V gene are LGHNA and YSLEER. The CDR3 spans 17 residues. CDR3 sequence reads: CASSQGGTSGAYNEQFF. The CDR3 DNA follows: TGCGCCAGCAGCCAAGGGGGGACTAGCGGGGCCTACAATGAGCAGTTCTTC.

In regard to this clonotype: A read error is possible here, since a much larger clone lies one base away. In this CDR3 the conserved last residue, phenylalanine or tryptophan, is missing, so a read error is likely. The chain links TRBV6-2 or TRBV6-3 to TRBJ2-2, with 7 positions matching TRBD1. Trimming at V came to 8 bases and at J to 1 base, leaving 1 base not matched to a gene. Germline CDR1 and CDR2: MNHEY and SVGEGT. CDR3 length: 13 amino acids. CDR3 nucleotide sequence: TGTGCCAGCCGACAGGGGAACACCGGGGAGCTGTTTCTT. Residues: CASRQGNTGELFL.

A remark on this clonotype: A read error may explain this, as a much larger clone is one base away. The chain employs TRBV20-1 and TRBJ1-2, with TRBD1 identical over 7 bases. This CDR3 is built from 15 residues. Germline loops: CDR1 DFQATT, CDR2 SNEGSKA (reference sequence). The CDR3 coding sequence is TGCAGTGCTCCCTCCAGGGGGTCTATCAACTATGACTACACCTTC. This gives the protein CSAPSRGSINYDYTF.

In regard to this clonotype: No conserved phenylalanine or tryptophan ends this CDR3, so it is likely a read error. The DNA is omitted, as the CDR3 cannot be located on it reliably, and the CDR3 follows TCRdb's listing. The rearrangement joins TRBV12-3 or TRBV12-4 to TRBJ1-6; TRBD1 was called by the table and not checked on the DNA. From its first to its last residue, the CDR3 has 14 amino acids. The CDR3 here is CASSLHRNNSPLQV.

The chain has TRBV29-1 and TRBJ2-7; TRBD2 aligns across 7 bases. The V gene end was trimmed by 5 bases and the J gene end by 1 base; junction bases not matched to a gene: 17. The germline V gene has CDR1 SQVTM and CDR2 ANQGSEA. This CDR3 has 17 amino acids. DNA for the CDR3: TGCAGCGTTCGGAGGCACCTCTGGGAGGGAGGTTCCTACGAGCAGTACTTC. Its translation: CSVRRHLWEGGSYEQYF.

This clonotype was observed at least ten times. The rearrangement uses TRBV6-2 or TRBV6-3 and TRBJ2-3, with a possible D match to TRBD1 (5 bases). V shed 10 bases and J shed 2 bases, with 13 bases lying between them. The germline CDR1 and CDR2 sequences are MNHEY and SVGEGT. The CDR3 sequence is 13 residues long. CDR3 nucleotides: TGTGCCATTCGGCAGGGAAACACAGATACGCAGTATTTT. Its protein is CAIRQGNTDTQYF.

Comment on this clonotype: With a much larger clone just one base away, this may be a read error. The V and J genes are TRBV6-2 or TRBV6-3 and TRBJ2-4; D perhaps matches TRBD2 (6 bases). The CDR3 contains 17 residues. The germline CDR1 and CDR2 sequences are MNHEY and SVGEGT. The CDR3 coding sequence is TGTGCCTGCAGTTACTCGACGGGGGTTGCGGTCAAAAACATTCAGTACTTC. It specifies CACSYSTGVAVKNIQYF.

The chain recombines TRBV4-2 with TRBJ2-1; 10 positions agree with TRBD2. J was trimmed by 8 bases and V by 0 bases; bases with no gene match: 10. Germline CDR1 LGHNA, CDR2 YNFKEQ. CDR3 length: 17 residues. In DNA form, the CDR3 reads TGTGCCAGCAGCCAAGACAACTTAGGAGCGGGAGGGTATGAGCAGTTCTTC. Its protein product is CASSQDNLGAGGYEQFF.

This clonotype has just a few counts. The rearrangement uses TRBV4-1 and TRBJ1-1, with D unresolved. Trimming removed 0 bases from V and 5 bases from J, with 10 bases in between. From germline, CDR1 is MGHRA and CDR2 YSYEKL. CDR3 length equals 14 residues. CDR3: CASSQDPWGTEAFF. CDR3 sequence (DNA): TGCGCCAGCAGCCAAGATCCCTGGGGAACTGAAGCTTTCTTT.

Of note for this clonotype: A much larger clonotype is one base distant, so this may be a read error. The chain links TRBV4-2 to TRBJ2-3; D remains ambiguous. This CDR3 contains 12 residues. Germline CDR1 LGHNA, CDR2 YNFKEQ. The CDR3 spells CARSQDHWTQYF. The CDR3 region has the DNA TGTGCCAGGAGCCAAGATCACTGGACGCAGTATTTT.

The rearrangement joins TRBV11-1 to TRBJ2-2; a weak D match, TRBD2 (6 bases). CDR1 and CDR2 from the germline V gene are SGHAT and FQDESV (reference sequence). The CDR3 length is 15 residues. The CDR3 DNA reads as TGTGTCGGCAGCCAACTAGCTGGCGGTACCGGGGAGCTGTTTTTT. Protein product: CVGSQLAGGTGELFF.

This clonotype showed up just once. This clone may be a read error of a much larger clone one base away. Since the CDR3 does not end with the conserved phenylalanine or tryptophan, this likely comes from a read error. The rearrangement links TRBV20-1 to TRBJ1-5; tentatively, D is TRBD1 (5 bases). Trimming left V 1 base short and J 3 bases short, with 13 bases between. Germline CDR1 reads DFQATT; CDR2 reads SNEGSKA (reference sequence). The CDR3 spans 15 residues. This CDR3 reads CSARGDRADNQPQHY. The CDR3 nucleotides read TGCAGTGCTAGAGGGGACCGGGCCGACAATCAGCCCCAGCATTAT.

Note on this clonotype: A read error may explain this, as a much larger clone is one base away. The rearrangement uses TRBV29-1 and TRBJ2-7; TRBD2 might be the D (5 bases). With 8 bases removed from V and 6 bases from J, the gap between germline ends came to 17 bases. Germline V gene lookup returns CDR1 SQVTM and CDR2 ANQGSEA. This CDR3 contains 12 residues. CDR3 loop: CSLSGEGREQYF. Here the CDR3 DNA reads TGCAGCCTCTCGGGCGAGGGTCGCGAGCAGTACTTC.

About this clonotype itself: Compared with germline, one end of the junction differs, possibly owing to a read error. The chain uses TRBV20-1 and TRBJ2-4; 11 bases match TRBD2. The CDR3 is 15 residues long. Germline V CDR1 and CDR2: DFQATT, SNEGSKA (reference sequence). The CDR3 loop is CTVPTSGGAKNILYF. The DNA for the CDR3 is TGCACTGTTCCTACTAGCGGGGGAGCCAAAAACATTCTGTACTTC.

The table lists this clonotype with many counts. The rearrangement joins TRBV29-1 to TRBJ1-1; a weak D match, TRBD1 (6 bases). Trimming left V 5 bases short and J 4 bases short, with 11 bases between. CDR1 is SQVTM and CDR2 is ANQGSEA in the germline V gene. This CDR3 region has 12 residues. Here the CDR3 reads CSVPGRGTEAFF. CDR3 DNA sequence: TGCAGCGTTCCGGGCAGGGGCACTGAAGCTTTCTTT.

The chain uses TRBV20-1 and TRBJ1-4, with D perhaps matching TRBD1 (6 bases). Germline V gives CDR1 DFQATT, CDR2 SNEGSKA (reference sequence). Trimming shortened V by 6 bases and J by 6 bases, and 17 bases separated the two germline ends. The CDR3 spans 14 residues. The CDR3 nucleotides are TGCAGTGCCGAGGACGACAGGAGTGATGAAAAACTGTTTTTT. Translated: CSAEDDRSDEKLFF.

This clonotype was seen once. The junction differs from germline at one of its ends, possibly a read error. The chain recombines TRBV29-1 with TRBJ1-5; D gene uncertain. Germline lookup yields CDR1 SQVTM and CDR2 ANQGSEA. The CDR3 consists of 12 residues. This CDR3 is CSVVIGNKPQHF. The CDR3 DNA sequence: TGCAGCGTTGTGATAGGCAATAAGCCCCAGCATTTT.

This clonotype showed up just once. One end of the junction fails to match germline, which may point to a read error. The V gene is TRBV4-1, the J gene TRBJ2-5; no firm D call. CDR3 length equals 14 residues. CDR1 and CDR2 (germline): MGHRA, YSYEKL. This chain's CDR3 is CANSRQHASETQYF. The CDR3 DNA reads as TGCGCCAACAGCCGCCAACATGCGTCGGAGACCCAGTACTTC.

The rearrangement joins TRBV6-5 to TRBJ2-2; perhaps TRBD1 as D (6 bases). V lost 9 bases and J 6 bases, leaving 20 bases between the germline ends. Germline V gives CDR1 MNHEY, CDR2 SVGAGI. The CDR3 has 15 amino acids. The CDR3 reads CASSNSGANSGELFF. CDR3 DNA sequence: TGTGCCAGTAGTAACTCAGGGGCAAACTCCGGGGAGCTGTTTTTT.

This clonotype was picked up a small number of times. This may be a read error, as it is one base from a much larger clone. The chain carries TRBV4-2 and TRBJ2-7; 7 nucleotides agree with TRBD1. The junction had 4 bases not matched to a gene; V was cut back by 4 bases and J by 7 bases. CDR3 size: 12 residues. Germline loops: CDR1 LGHNA, CDR2 YNFKEQ. The CDR3 spells CASSPDREEQYF. The CDR3 bases are TGTGCCAGCAGCCCTGACAGGGAGGAGCAGTACTTC.

The rearrangement joins TRBV6-1 to TRBJ1-5; D is unresolved. V was shortened by 8 bases and J by 7 bases, with 18 bases between the two germline ends. The CDR3 runs to 14 residues. The germline V gene encodes CDR1 MNHNS and CDR2 SASEGT. CDR3 protein: CASERPEGRQPQHF. CDR3 DNA sequence: TGTGCCAGCGAGCGTCCCGAAGGAAGGCAGCCCCAGCATTTT.

This chain connects TRBV6-1 to TRBJ1-1; D not certain. The germline gives CDR1 MNHNS, CDR2 SASEGT. V lost 7 bases and J lost 6, with 18 bases in between. The CDR3 has 14 residues. The DNA of the CDR3 is TGTGCCAGCAACCAAGCGTCCTTTGGCTCTGAAGCTTTCTTT. Its translation: CASNQASFGSEAFF.